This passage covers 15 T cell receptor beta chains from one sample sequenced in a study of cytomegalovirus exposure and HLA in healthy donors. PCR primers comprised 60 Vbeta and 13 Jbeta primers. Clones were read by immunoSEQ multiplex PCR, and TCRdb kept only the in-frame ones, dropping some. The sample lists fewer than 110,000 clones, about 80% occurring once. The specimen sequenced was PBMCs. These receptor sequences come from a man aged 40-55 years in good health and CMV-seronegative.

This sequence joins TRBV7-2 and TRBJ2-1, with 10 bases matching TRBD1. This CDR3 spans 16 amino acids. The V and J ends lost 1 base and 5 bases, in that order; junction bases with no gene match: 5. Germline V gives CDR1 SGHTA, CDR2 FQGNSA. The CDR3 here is CASSLVGTGADNEQFF. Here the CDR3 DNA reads TGTGCCAGCAGCTTAGTTGGGACAGGGGCCGACAATGAGCAGTTCTTC.

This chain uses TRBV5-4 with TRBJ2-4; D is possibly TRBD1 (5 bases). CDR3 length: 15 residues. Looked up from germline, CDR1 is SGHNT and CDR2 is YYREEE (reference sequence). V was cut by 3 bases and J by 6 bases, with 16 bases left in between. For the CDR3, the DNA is TGTGCCAGCAGCTCGGACACCCGCGCCTCAAACATTCAGTACTTC. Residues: CASSSDTRASNIQYF.

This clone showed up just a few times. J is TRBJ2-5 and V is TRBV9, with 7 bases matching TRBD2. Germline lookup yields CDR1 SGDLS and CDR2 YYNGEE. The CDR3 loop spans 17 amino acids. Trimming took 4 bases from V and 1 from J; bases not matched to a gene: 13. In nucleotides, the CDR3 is TGTGCCAGCAGCCCACAGTTAAGCGGGAAAAGCCAAGAGACCCAGTACTTC. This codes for CASSPQLSGKSQETQYF.

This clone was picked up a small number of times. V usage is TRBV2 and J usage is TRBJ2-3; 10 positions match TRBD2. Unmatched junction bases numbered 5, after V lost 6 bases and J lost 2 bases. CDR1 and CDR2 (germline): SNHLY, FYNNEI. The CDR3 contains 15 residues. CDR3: CASRLGLAITDTQYF. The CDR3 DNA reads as TGTGCCAGCAGGTTGGGACTAGCGATCACAGATACGCAGTATTTT.

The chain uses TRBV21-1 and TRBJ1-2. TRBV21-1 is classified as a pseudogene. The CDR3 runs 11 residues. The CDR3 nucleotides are TGTGCCAGCCCACTGAGCTATGGCTACACCTTC. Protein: CASPLSYGYTF.

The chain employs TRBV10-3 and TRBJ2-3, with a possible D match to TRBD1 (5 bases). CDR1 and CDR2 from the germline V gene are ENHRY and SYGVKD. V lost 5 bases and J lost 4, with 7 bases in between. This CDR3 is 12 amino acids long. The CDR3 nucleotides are TGTGCCATCAGTCAGGGCCCAGATACGCAGTATTTT. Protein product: CAISQGPDTQYF.

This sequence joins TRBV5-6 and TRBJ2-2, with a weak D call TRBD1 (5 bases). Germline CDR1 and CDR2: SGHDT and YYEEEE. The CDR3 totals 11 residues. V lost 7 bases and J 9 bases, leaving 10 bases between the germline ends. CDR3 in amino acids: CASGGHRELFF. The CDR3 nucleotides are TGTGCCAGCGGCGGACATCGGGAGCTGTTTTTT.

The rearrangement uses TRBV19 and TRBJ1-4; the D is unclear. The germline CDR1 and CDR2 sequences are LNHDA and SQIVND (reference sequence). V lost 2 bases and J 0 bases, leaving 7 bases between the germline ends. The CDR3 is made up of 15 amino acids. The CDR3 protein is CASSIQQSTNEKLFF. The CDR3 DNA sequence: TGTGCCAGTAGTATACAACAGTCAACTAATGAAAAACTGTTTTTT. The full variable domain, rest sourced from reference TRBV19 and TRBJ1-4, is DGGITQSPKYLFRKEGQNVTLSCEQNLNHDAMYWYRQDPGQGLRLIYYSQIVNDFQKGDIAEGYSVSREKKESFPLTVTSAQKNPTAFYLCASSIQQSTNEKLFFGSGTQLSVL.

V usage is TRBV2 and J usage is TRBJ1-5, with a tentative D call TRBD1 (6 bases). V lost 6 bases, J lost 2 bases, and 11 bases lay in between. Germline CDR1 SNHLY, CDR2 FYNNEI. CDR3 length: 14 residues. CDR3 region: CASSQDRGNQPQHF. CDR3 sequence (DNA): TGTGCCAGCAGCCAGGACAGAGGCAATCAGCCCCAGCATTTT.

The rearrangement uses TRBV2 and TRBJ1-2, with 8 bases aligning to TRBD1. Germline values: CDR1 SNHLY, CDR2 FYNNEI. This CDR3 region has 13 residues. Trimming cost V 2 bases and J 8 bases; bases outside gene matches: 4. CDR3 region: CASSEFRGQGYTF. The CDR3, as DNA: TGTGCCAGCAGTGAATTCAGGGGGCAGGGCTACACCTTC.

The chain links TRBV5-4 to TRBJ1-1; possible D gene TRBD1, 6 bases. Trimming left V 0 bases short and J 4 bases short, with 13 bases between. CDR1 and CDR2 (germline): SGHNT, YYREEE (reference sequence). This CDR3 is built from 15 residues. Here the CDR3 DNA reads TGTGCCAGCAGCTTGGCCGGCAGGGGAGCCACTGAAGCTTTCTTT. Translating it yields CASSLAGRGATEAFF.

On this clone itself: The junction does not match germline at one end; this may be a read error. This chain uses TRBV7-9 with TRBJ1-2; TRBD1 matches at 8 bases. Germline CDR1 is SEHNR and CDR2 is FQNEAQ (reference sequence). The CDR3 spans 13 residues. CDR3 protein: CSSSLGQGFGYTF. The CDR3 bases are TGTTCCAGCAGCTTAGGACAGGGTTTTGGCTACACCTTC.

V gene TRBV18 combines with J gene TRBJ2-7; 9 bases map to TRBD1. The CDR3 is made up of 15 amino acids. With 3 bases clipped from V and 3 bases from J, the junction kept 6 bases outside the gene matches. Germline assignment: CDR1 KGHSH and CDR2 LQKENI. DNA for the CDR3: TGTGCCAGCTCACCGCCGGGACAGGGCGTCTACGAGCAGTACTTC. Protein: CASSPPGQGVYEQYF.

The DNA for the CDR3 is TGTGCCAGCAGCGCCCCGGGACAGGGGACCATTCAGTACTTC. It codes for CASSAPGQGTIQYF. V gene TRBV5-4 combines with J gene TRBJ2-4, with 10 nucleotides matching TRBD1. The CDR3 is 14 residues long. V shed 4 bases, J shed 9 bases, and the junction held 7 bases outside the gene matches. In germline, CDR1 is SGHNT, CDR2 YYREEE (reference sequence).

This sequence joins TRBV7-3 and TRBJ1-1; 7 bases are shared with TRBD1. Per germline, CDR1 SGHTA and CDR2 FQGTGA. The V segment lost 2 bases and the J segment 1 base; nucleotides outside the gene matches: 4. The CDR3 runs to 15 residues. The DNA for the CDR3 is TGTGCCAGCAGCTTAGAAGGGGGCAGGAACACTGAAGCTTTCTTT. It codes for CASSLEGGRNTEAFF.